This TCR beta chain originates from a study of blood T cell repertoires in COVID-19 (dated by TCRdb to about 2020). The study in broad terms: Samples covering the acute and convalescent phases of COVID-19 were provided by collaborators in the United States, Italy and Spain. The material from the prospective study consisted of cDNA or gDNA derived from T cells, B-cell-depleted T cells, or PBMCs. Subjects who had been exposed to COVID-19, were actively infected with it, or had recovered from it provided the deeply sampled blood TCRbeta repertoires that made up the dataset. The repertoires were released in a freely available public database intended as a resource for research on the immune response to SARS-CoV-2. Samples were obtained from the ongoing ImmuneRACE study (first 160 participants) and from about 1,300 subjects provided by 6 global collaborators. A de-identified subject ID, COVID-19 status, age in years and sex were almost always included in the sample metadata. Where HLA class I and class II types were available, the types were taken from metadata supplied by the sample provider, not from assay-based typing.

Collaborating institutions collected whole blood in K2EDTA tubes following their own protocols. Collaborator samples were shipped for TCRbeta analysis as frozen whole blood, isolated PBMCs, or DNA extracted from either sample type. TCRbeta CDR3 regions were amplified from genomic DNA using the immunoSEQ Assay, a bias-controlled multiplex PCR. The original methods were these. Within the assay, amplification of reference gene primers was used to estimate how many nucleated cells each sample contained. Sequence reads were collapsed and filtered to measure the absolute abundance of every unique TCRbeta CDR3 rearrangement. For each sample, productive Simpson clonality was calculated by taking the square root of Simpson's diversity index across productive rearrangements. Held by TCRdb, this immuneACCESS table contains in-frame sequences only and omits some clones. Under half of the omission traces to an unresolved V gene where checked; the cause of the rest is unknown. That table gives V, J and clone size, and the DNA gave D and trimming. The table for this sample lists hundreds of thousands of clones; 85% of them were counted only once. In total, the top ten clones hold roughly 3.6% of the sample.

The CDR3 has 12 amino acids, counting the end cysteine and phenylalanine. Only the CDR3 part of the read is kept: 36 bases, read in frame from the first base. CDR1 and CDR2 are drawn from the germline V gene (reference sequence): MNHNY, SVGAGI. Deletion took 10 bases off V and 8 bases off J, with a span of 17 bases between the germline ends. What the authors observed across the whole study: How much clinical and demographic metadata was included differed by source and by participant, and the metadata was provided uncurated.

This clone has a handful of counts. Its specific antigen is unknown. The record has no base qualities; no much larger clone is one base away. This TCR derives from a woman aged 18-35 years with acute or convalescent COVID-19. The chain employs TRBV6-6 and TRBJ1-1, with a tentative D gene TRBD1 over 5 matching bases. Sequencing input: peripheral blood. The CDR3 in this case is CATKRQGLEAFF. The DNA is TGTGCCACTAAAAGGCAGGGCTTAGAAGCTTTCTTT.